This T cell receptor beta chain was captured by sequencing in a study of shared clonotypes between healthy human individuals. Study summary: Donor ages ranged 18 to 49 years: a couple of women, a few men. Donors had three CD4 naive, three CD4 memory, two CD8 naive and one CD8 memory plate apiece.

As originally analysed: ImmunoSEQ gave junction-only sequences without quality scores, so filtering differed. Profiling relied on immunoSEQ multiplex PCR, and the TCRdb table lists in-frame clones only, not all of them. V, J and clone size reflect that table, while D and trimming were determined from the DNA. The sample carries 2,100,000 or so clones, approximately 94% recorded once. This CDR3 region has 16 residues. The germline CDR1 and CDR2 sequences are SGHRS and YFSETQ. The ends lost 3 bases at V and 5 bases at J; junction bases unmatched: 8. This sequence joins TRBV5-1 and TRBJ2-1; the match to TRBD1 covers 10 bases. The source is a man in his late teens or twenties in good health. The specimen sequenced was naive CD4+ T cells sorted from blood. Subset given: CD45RA+ positively selected. The CDR3 DNA is TGCGCCAGCAGCTGGGGGTGGGACAGGGGCAACAATGAGCAGTTCTTC. Protein product: CASSWGWDRGNNEQFF.